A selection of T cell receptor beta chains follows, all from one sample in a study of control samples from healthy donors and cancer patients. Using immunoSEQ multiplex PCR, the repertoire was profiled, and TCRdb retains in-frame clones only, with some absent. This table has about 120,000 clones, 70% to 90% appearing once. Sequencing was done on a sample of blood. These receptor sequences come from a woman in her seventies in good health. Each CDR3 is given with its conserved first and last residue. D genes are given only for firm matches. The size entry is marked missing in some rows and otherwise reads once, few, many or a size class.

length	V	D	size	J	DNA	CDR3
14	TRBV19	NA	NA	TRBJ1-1	TGTGCCAGTAGTATAGTGGGGAGCGAGACTGAAGCTTTCTTT	CASSIVGSETEAFF
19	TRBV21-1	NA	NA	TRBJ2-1	TGTGCCAGCAGCATGCACGCCGGAAGACTAGCGGATACCTACAATGAGCAGTTCTTC	CASSMHAGRLADTYNEQFF
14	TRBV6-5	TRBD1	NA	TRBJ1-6	TGTGCCAGCAGTCGGGGACAGGGGAATTCACCCCTCCACTTT	CASSRGQGNSPLHF
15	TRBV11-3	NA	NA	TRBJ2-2	TGTGCCAGCAGCCGCTCGGGGGCGGACACCGGGGAGCTGTTTTTT	CASSRSGADTGELFF
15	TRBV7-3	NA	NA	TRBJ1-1	TGTGCCAGCAGCTCGGCGGGCGGGGGCTACACTGAAGCTTTCTTT	CASSSAGGGYTEAFF
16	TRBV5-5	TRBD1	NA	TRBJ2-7	TGTGCCAGCAGCTCGGATCCCGGGACAGCAACCTACGAGCAGTACTTC	CASSSDPGTATYEQYF
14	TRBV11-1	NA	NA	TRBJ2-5	TGTGCCAGCAGCTTAGCGTTTCAGCAAGAGACCCAGTACTTC	CASSLAFQQETQYF
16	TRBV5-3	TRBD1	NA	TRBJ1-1	TGTGCCAGAAGCCCCAACCAGGGGGCTGAAGAGACTGAAGCTTTCTTT	CARSPNQGAEETEAFF
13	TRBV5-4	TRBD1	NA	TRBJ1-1	TGTGCCAGCGGGGACAGGGTGAAAACTGAAGCTTTCTTT	CASGDRVKTEAFF
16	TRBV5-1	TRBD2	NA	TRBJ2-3	TGCGCCAGCAGCTTGGTAAGCGGGGGGCCCTTGGATACGCAGTATTTT	CASSLVSGGPLDTQYF
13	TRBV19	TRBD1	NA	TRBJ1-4	TGTGCCAGTAGCGACAGGGTTAGTGAAAAACTGTTTTTT	CASSDRVSEKLFF
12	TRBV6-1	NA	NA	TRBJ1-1	TGTGCCAGCAGTGAAAGCGACGTACAAGCTTTCTTT	CASSESDVQAFF
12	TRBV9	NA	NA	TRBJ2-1	TGTGCCAGCAGCCCAGGGGCGAATGAGCAGTTCTTC	CASSPGANEQFF
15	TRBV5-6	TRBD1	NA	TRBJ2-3	TGTGCCAGCAGCTTGGGAGGACAGGGAATTGATACGCAGTATTTT	CASSLGGQGIDTQYF
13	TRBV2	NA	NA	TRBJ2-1	TGTGCCGGGAAGGACGGATCATACAATGAGCAGTTCTTC	CAGKDGSYNEQFF
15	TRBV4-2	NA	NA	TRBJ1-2	TGTGCCAGCAGCCACACGGACGGTTCTAACTATGGCTACACCTTC	CASSHTDGSNYGYTF
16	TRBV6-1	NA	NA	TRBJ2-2	TGTGCCAGCAGTGAAGAATACTATCGGGGCACCGGGGAGCTGTTTTTT	CASSEEYYRGTGELFF
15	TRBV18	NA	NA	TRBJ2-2	TGTGCCAGCTCACCATACCGGACAGACACCGGGGAGCTGTTTTTT	CASSPYRTDTGELFF
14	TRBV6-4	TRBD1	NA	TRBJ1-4	TGTGCCAGCAGCCCGGGACAGGGGAATGAAAAACTGTTTTTT	CASSPGQGNEKLFF
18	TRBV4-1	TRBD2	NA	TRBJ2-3	TGCGCCAGCAGCCAAGGACTAGCGGGGGCTCCTAGCACAGATACGCAGTATTTT	CASSQGLAGAPSTDTQYF
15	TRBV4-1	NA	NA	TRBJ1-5	TGCGGCAGCAGCGGGGGGCCCTCTAGCAATCAGCCCCAGCATTTT	CGSSGGPSSNQPQHF
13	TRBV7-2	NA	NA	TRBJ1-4	TGTGCCATCTCCTCGGGTATTAATGAAAAACTGTTTTTT	CAISSGINEKLFF
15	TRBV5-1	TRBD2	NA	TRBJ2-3	TGCGCCAGCAGCTTGGGGCGGGGGGGCACAGATACGCAGTATTTT	CASSLGRGGTDTQYF
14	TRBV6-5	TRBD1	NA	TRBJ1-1	TGTGCCAGCAGTTCCAGGGGGGTGAACACTGAAGCTTTCTTT	CASSSRGVNTEAFF
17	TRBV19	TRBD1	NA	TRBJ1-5	TGTGCCAGTAGGAACCAGGGGGGCCAATATAGCAATCAGCCCCAGCATTTT	CASRNQGGQYSNQPQHF
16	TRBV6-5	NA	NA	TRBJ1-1	TGTGCCAGCAGTTACTCGACGCCGGAGAAGAACACTGAAGCTTTCTTT	CASSYSTPEKNTEAFF
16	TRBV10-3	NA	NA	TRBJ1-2	TGTGCCATCAGTGAGTCCACACACACAAGGAAGACCGGCTACACCTTC	CAISESTHTRKTGYTF
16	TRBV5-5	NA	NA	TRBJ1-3	TGTGCCAGCAGCTTGCTTGACGGTTACTCTGGAAACACCATATATTTT	CASSLLDGYSGNTIYF
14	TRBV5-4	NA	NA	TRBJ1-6	TGTGCCAGCAGCTTCGACAGCCTCAATTCACCCCTCCACTTT	CASSFDSLNSPLHF
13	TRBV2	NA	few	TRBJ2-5	TGTGCCAGCAGCAGAGACGGGGGAGAGACCCAGTACTTC	CASSRDGGETQYF
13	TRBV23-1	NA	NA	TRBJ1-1	TGCGCCAGCAGTCAATCAAAGGGGGCTGAAGCTTTCTTT	CASSQSKGAEAFF
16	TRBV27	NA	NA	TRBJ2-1	TGTGCCAGCACCCGAAAGGGGCTTGGGGGGATCGATGAGCAGTTCTTC	CASTRKGLGGIDEQFF
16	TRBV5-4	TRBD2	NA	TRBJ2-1	TGTGCCAGCAGCTTGGCCGGTACTAGCGGAGACAATGAGCAGTTCTTC	CASSLAGTSGDNEQFF
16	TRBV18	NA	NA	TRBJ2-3	TGTGCCAGCTCACCGCCGGGCGTAGGGAGGACAGATACGCAGTATTTT	CASSPPGVGRTDTQYF
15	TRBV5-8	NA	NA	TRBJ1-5	TGTGCCAGCAGCTTTGGGGTGGCCGGGAATCAGCCCCAGCATTTT	CASSFGVAGNQPQHF
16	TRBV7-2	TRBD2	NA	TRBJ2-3	TGTGCCAGCAGCCCGCAGGGGACTAGCGGTACAGATACGCAGTATTTT	CASSPQGTSGTDTQYF
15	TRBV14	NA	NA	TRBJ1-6	TGTGCCAGCAGCCGTAAAAGGGACGGGATTTCACCCCTCCACTTT	CASSRKRDGISPLHF
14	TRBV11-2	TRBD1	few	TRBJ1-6	TGTGCCAGCAGCACGGGACAGTATAATTCACCCCTCCACTTT	CASSTGQYNSPLHF
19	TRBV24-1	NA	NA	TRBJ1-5	TGTGCCACCAGTGATTACACGAGGGACGGCAGATATAGCAATCAGCCCCAGCATTTT	CATSDYTRDGRYSNQPQHF
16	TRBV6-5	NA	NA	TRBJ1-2	TGTGCCAGCAGTTACTCGGGAACCTCTGCCCCTTATGGCTACACCTTC	CASSYSGTSAPYGYTF
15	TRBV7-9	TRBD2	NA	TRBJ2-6	TGTGCCAGCAAAGTAGCGGGGGGCGGGGCCAACGTCCTGACTTTC	CASKVAGGGANVLTF
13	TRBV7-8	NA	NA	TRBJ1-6	TGTGCCAGCAGCTTAAAGCCGGAATCACCCCTCCACTTT	CASSLKPESPLHF
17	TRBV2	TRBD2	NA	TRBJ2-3	TGTGCCAGCAGCCCGGGACTAGCGGGGGCATCCACAGATACGCAGTATTTT	CASSPGLAGASTDTQYF
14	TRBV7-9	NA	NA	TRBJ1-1	TGTGCCAGCAGCTTAGAGCAGGGATGGAGTGAAGCTTTCTTT	CASSLEQGWSEAFF
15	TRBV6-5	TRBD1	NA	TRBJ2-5	TGTGCCAGCAGGAACCGGGACAGGGGGCAAGAGACCCAGTACTTC	CASRNRDRGQETQYF
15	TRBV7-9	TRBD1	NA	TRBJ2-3	TGTGCCAGCAGCCGCCGGACAGGGGACCCAGATACGCAGTATTTT	CASSRRTGDPDTQYF
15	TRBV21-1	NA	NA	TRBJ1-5	TGTGCCAGCAGCAAAGAGTCGGCGGGGAATCAGCCCCAGCATTTT	CASSKESAGNQPQHF
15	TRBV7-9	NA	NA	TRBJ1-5	TGTGCCAGCAGCTTAGGAGGAGGCGAGAATCAGCCCCAGCATTTT	CASSLGGGENQPQHF
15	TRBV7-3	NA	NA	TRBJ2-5	TGTGCCAGCAGCCAGGAGAGTGGGACATGGGAGACCCAGTACTTC	CASSQESGTWETQYF
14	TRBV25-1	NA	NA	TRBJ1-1	TGTGCCAGCAGTGAATACCAGGAGGGCACTGAAGCTTTCTTT	CASSEYQEGTEAFF
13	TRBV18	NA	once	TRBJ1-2	TGTGCCAGCTCACCGGGGGAGGGCTATGGCTACACCTTC	CASSPGEGYGYTF
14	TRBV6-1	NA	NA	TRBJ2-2	TGTGCCAGCAGTGAAACAGCGGTCACCGGGGAGCTGTTTTTT	CASSETAVTGELFF
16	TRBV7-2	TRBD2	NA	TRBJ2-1	TGTGCCAGCAGCTCCCTTGGCGGGGGGACCTACAATGAGCAGTTCTTC	CASSSLGGGTYNEQFF